The clone carrying this T cell receptor (beta chain) was seen a few times. The data belong to a study of blood T cell repertoires in COVID-19. Study at large: T cells, B-cell-depleted T cells, or PBMCs supplied cDNA or gDNA.

Here immunoSEQ multiplex PCR was the method, and the copy in TCRdb shows in-frame clones only, minus some. This table holds about 28,000 clones, roughly 84% found once. The sequencing sample was made of peripheral blood. The receptor's source is a man between 65 and 85 years old with active COVID-19.

The chain's CDR3 is CASSERQGNYGYTF. For the CDR3, the DNA is TGTGCCAGCAGTGAAAGACAGGGCAACTATGGCTACACCTTC. The chain uses TRBV2 and TRBJ1-2; 7 bases are shared with TRBD1. Germline CDR1 is SNHLY and CDR2 is FYNNEI. The CDR3 covers 14 residues. V was clipped by 2 bases and J by 2 bases; unmatched bases: 2.